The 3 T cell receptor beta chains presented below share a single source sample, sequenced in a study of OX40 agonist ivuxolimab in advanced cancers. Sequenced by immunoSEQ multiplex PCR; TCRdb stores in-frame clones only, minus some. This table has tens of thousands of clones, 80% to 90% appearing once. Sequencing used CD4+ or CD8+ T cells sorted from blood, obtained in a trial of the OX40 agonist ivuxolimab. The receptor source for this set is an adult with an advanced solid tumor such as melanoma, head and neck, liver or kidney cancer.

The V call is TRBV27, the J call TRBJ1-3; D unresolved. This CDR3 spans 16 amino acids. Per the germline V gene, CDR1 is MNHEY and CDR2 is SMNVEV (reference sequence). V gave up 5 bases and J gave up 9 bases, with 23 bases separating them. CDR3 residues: CASSLSLSGSLGTIYF. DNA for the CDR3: TGTGCCAGCAGTCTCTCTTTATCGGGCAGTCTTGGCACCATATATTTT.

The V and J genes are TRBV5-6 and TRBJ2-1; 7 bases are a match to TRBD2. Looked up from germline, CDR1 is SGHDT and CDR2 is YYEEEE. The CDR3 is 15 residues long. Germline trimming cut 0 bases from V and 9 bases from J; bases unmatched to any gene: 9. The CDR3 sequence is CASSLVWEGRGEQFF. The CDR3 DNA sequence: TGTGCCAGCAGCTTGGTGTGGGAGGGCCGAGGTGAGCAGTTCTTC.

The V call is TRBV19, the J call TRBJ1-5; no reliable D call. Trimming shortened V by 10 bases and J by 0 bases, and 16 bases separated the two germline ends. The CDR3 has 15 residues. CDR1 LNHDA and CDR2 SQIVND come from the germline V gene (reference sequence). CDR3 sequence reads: CATARGILSNQPQHF. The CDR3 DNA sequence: TGTGCCACCGCCCGTGGGATCCTTAGCAATCAGCCCCAGCATTTT.